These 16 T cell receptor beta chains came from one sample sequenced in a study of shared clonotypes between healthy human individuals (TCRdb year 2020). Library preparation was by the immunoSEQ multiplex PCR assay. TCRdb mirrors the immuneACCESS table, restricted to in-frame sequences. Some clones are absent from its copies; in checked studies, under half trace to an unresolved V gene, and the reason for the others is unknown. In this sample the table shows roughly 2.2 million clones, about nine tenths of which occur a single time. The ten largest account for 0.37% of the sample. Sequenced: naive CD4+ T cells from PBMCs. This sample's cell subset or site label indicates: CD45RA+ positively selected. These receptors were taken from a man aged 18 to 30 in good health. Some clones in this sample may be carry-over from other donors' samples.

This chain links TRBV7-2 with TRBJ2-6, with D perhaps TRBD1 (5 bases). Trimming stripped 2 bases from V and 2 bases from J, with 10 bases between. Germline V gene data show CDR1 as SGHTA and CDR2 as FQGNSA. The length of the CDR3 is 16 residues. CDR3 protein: CASSLQGVAGANVLTF. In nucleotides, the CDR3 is TGTGCCAGCAGCTTACAAGGGGTGGCTGGGGCCAACGTCCTGACTTTC.

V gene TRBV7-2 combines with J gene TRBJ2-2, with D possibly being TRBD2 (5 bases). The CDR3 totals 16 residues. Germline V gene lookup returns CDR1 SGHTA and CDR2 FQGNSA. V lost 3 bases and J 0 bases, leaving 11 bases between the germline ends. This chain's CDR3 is CASSFRTGANTGELFF. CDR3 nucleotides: TGTGCCAGCAGCTTTCGGACTGGTGCGAACACCGGGGAGCTGTTTTTT.

The chain's CDR3 is CASSHAPGTGWYGNQPQHF. CDR3 nucleotide sequence: TGTGCCAGCAGCCATGCTCCCGGGACAGGGTGGTACGGCAATCAGCCCCAGCATTTT. This chain uses TRBV14 with TRBJ1-5; 9 bases match TRBD1. Germline CDR1 and CDR2: SGHDN and FVKESK. The CDR3 has 19 amino acids. The junction had 14 bases not matched to a gene; V was cut back by 3 bases and J by 2 bases.

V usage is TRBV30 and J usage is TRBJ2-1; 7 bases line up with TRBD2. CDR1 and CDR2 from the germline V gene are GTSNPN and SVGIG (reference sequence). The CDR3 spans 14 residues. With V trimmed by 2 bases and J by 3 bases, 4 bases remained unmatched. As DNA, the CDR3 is TGTGCCTGGAGTCTGGCTAGCGGCTACAATGAGCAGTTCTTC. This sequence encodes CAWSLASGYNEQFF.

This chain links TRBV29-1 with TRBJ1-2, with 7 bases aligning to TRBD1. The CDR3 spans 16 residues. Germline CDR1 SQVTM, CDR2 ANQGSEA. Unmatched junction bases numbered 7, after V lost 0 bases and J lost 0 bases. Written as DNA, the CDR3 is TGCAGCGTTGAAGACCGGACAGGCTTTTCTAACTATGGCTACACCTTC. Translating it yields CSVEDRTGFSNYGYTF.

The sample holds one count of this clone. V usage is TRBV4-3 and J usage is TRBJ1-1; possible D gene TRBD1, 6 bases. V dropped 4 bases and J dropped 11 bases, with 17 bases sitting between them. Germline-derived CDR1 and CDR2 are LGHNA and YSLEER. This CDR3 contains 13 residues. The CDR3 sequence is CASSRIGGLGAFF. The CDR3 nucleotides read TGCGCCAGCAGCCGCATTGGGGGGCTCGGGGCTTTCTTT.

The CDR3 DNA sequence: TGCAGCGTTGATGGAGGAGAAAGCAATGAGCAGTTCTTC. Translating it yields CSVDGGESNEQFF. This rearrangement joins TRBV29-1 to TRBJ2-1; a weak D match, TRBD2 (5 bases). The CDR3 totals 13 residues. Per the germline V gene, CDR1 is SQVTM and CDR2 is ANQGSEA. Trimming cost V 3 bases and J 6 bases, with 12 bases left between them.

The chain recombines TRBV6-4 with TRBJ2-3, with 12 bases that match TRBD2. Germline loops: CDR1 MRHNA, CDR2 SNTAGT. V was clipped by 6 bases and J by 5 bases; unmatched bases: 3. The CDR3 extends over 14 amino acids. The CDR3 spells CASRASGRGDTQYF. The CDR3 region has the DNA TGTGCCAGCAGAGCTAGCGGGAGGGGAGATACGCAGTATTTT.

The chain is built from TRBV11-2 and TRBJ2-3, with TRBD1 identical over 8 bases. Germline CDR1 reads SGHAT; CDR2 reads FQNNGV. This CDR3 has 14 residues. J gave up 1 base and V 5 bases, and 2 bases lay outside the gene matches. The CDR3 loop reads CASSIQGGTDTQYF. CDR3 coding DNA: TGTGCCAGCAGCATACAGGGGGGCACAGATACGCAGTATTTT.

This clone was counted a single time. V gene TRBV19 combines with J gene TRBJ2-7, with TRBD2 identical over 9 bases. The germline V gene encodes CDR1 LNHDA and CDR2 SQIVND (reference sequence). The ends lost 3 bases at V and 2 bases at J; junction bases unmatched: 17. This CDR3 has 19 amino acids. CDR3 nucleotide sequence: TGTGCCAGTAGTATGATCGGCGGCGGGAGGCGGGAGGGACCCTACGAGCAGTACTTC. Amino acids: CASSMIGGGRREGPYEQYF.

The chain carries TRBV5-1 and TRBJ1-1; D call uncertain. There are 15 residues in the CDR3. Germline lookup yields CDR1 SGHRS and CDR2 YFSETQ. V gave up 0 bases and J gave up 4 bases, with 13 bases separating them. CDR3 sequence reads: CASSLGPGMVTEAFF. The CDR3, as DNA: TGCGCCAGCAGCTTGGGGCCGGGTATGGTCACTGAAGCTTTCTTT. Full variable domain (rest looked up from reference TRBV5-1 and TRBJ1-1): KAGVTQTPRYLIKTRGQQVTLSCSPISGHRSVSWYQQTPGQGLQFLFEYFSETQRNKGNFPGRFSGRQFSNSRSEMNVSTLELGDSALYLCASSLGPGMVTEAFFGQGTRLTVV.

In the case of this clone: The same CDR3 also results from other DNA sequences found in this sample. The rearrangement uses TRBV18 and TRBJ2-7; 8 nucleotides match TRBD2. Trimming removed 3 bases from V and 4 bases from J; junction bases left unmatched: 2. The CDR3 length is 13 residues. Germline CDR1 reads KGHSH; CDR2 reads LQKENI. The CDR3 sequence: CASSPGLDYEQYF. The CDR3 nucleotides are TGTGCCAGCTCACCGGGACTAGATTACGAGCAGTACTTC.

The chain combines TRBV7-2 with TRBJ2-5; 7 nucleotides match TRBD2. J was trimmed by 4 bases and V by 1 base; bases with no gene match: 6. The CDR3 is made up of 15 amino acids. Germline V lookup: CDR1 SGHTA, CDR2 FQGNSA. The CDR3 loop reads CASSLVWRELETQYF. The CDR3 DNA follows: TGTGCCAGCAGCTTAGTCTGGCGGGAGTTAGAGACCCAGTACTTC. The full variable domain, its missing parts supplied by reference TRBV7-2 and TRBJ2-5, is GAGVSQSPSNKVTEKGKDVELRCDPISGHTALYWYRQSLGQGLEFLIYFQGNSAPDKSGLPSDRFSAERTGGSVSTLTIQRTQQEDSAVYLCASSLVWRELETQYFGPGTRLLVL.

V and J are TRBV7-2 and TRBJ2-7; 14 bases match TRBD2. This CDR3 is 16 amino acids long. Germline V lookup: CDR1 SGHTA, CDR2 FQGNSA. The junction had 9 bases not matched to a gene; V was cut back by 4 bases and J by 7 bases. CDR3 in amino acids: CASSSRLAGGQEEQYF. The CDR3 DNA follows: TGTGCCAGCAGCTCCAGACTAGCGGGAGGGCAGGAAGAGCAGTACTTC.

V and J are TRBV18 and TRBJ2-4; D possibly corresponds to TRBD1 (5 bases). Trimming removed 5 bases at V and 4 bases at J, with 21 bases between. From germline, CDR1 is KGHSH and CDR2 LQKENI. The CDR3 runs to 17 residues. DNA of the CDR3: TGTGCCAGCTCAGCTTACAGGACCCCTACCTCTAAAAACATTCAGTACTTC. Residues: CASSAYRTPTSKNIQYF.

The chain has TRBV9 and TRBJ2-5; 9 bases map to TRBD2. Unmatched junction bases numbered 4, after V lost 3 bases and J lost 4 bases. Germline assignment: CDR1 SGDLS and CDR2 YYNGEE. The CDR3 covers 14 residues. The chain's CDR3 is CASSGVAGVETQYF. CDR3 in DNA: TGTGCCAGCAGCGGGGTAGCGGGAGTAGAGACCCAGTACTTC. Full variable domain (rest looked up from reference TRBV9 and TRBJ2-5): DSGVTQTPKHLITATGQRVTLRCSPRSGDLSVYWYQQSLDQGLQFLIQYYNGEERAKGNILERFSAQQFPDLHSELNLSSLELGDSALYFCASSGVAGVETQYFGPGTRLLVL.